This passage covers 17 T cell receptor beta chains from one sample sequenced in a study of blood T cell repertoires in COVID-19. TCRdb's table, derived via immunoSEQ multiplex PCR, lists solely in-frame clones and lacks some. The data hold some 140,000 clones, with more than 80% observed a single time. The sequencing sample was made of peripheral blood. Receptors were obtained from a man aged 50-60 years with acute or convalescent COVID-19.

This chain uses TRBV4-1 with TRBJ2-2, with 8 positions matching TRBD2. The CDR3 is 18 residues long. CDR1 and CDR2 from the germline V gene are MGHRA and YSYEKL. J lost 0 bases, V lost 0 bases, and 6 bases had no gene match. CDR3 amino acids: CASSQDWRGATNTGELFF. As DNA, the CDR3 is TGCGCCAGCAGCCAAGATTGGCGGGGGGCCACGAACACCGGGGAGCTGTTTTTT.

This rearrangement joins TRBV7-3 to TRBJ2-5, with a tentative D call TRBD1 (5 bases). The ends were cut back, 5 bases at V and 2 bases at J, with 9 bases in the middle. Per the germline V gene, CDR1 is SGHTA and CDR2 is FQGTGA. The length of the CDR3 is 13 residues. The CDR3 sequence: CASSRTRQETQYF. The CDR3 region has the DNA TGTGCCAGCAGCCGGACACGACAAGAGACCCAGTACTTC.

This chain uses TRBV7-9 with TRBJ1-4, with 7 bases fitting TRBD1. CDR1 and CDR2 from the germline V gene are SEHNR and FQNEAQ (reference sequence). The ends lost 5 bases at V and 8 bases at J; junction bases unmatched: 11. The CDR3 sequence is 15 residues long. CDR3 bases: TGTGCCAGCAGCCCAACGGGACAGCTGGGCGAAAAACTGTTTTTT. Translated: CASSPTGQLGEKLFF.

The CDR3 reads CASSPTRDWNNEQFF. Here the CDR3 DNA reads TGTGCCAGCAGCCCGACCCGGGACTGGAACAATGAGCAGTTCTTC. The chain joins TRBV7-8 to TRBJ2-1, with D perhaps TRBD2 (6 bases). V shed 5 bases and J shed 5 bases, with 16 bases lying between them. Germline V CDR1 and CDR2: SGHVS, FQNEAQ. The CDR3 consists of 15 residues.

The V call is TRBV5-1, the J call TRBJ2-6, with 8 bases that match TRBD1. The CDR3 totals 18 residues. With V trimmed by 4 bases and J by 0 bases, 9 bases remained unmatched. Germline V gene lookup returns CDR1 SGHRS and CDR2 YFSETQ. CDR3 sequence reads: CASSTVTGASSGANVLTF. The CDR3 coding sequence is TGCGCCAGCAGCACAGTGACAGGGGCCAGCTCTGGGGCCAACGTCCTGACTTTC.

The chain uses TRBV9 and TRBJ1-2; 9 bases match TRBD1. Germline CDR1 is SGDLS and CDR2 is YYNGEE. The CDR3 is made up of 15 amino acids. The V and J ends lost 4 bases and 4 bases, in that order; junction bases with no gene match: 8. The CDR3 bases are TGTGCCAGCAGCCCGCGACAGGGGGGAAGCTATGGCTACACCTTC. Translating it yields CASSPRQGGSYGYTF. Drawing the rest from reference TRBV9 and TRBJ1-2, the complete variable domain is DSGVTQTPKHLITATGQRVTLRCSPRSGDLSVYWYQQSLDQGLQFLIQYYNGEERAKGNILERFSAQQFPDLHSELNLSSLELGDSALYFCASSPRQGGSYGYTFGSGTRLTVV.

This clone was detected a few times. This rearrangement joins TRBV3-1 (or the pseudogene TRBV3-2) to TRBJ1-6; D may be TRBD1 (5 bases). The CDR3 is 17 amino acids. V was shortened by 0 bases and J by 7 bases, with 16 bases between the two germline ends. Germline-derived CDR1 and CDR2 are LGHDT and YNNKEL (reference sequence). CDR3 loop: CASSQDKGLGKNSPLHF. DNA for the CDR3: TGTGCCAGCAGCCAAGATAAGGGACTCGGCAAAAATTCACCCCTCCACTTT.

This clone came up once. V and J are TRBV6-5 and TRBJ1-4; 11 bases fit TRBD1. After removal of 5 bases from V and 7 bases from J, the junction contained 3 bases not matched to a gene. This CDR3 is built from 14 residues. Germline V lookup: CDR1 MNHEY, CDR2 SVGAGI. Here the CDR3 reads CASSPGTGGEKLFF. In nucleotides, the CDR3 is TGTGCCAGCAGTCCCGGGACAGGGGGTGAAAAACTGTTTTTT.

The J gene is TRBJ2-1, the V gene TRBV5-4; possible D gene TRBD1, 6 bases. V lost 0 bases to trimming and J lost 1 base, with 11 bases between them. In germline, CDR1 is SGHNT, CDR2 YYREEE (reference sequence). The CDR3 has 16 amino acids. CDR3 amino acids: CASSLVAQGSYNEQFF. Written as DNA, the CDR3 is TGTGCCAGCAGCTTGGTTGCACAGGGTTCCTACAATGAGCAGTTCTTC.

The gene calls are TRBV28 and TRBJ1-6; D is unclear. Germline V gene data show CDR1 as MDHEN and CDR2 as SYDVKM. The CDR3 sequence is 16 residues long. The ends were cut back, 5 bases at V and 6 bases at J, with 17 bases in the middle. This CDR3 is CASSPPWSTRNSPLHF. DNA for the CDR3: TGTGCCAGCAGTCCCCCATGGAGTACTCGTAATTCACCCCTCCACTTT.

The V and J genes are TRBV5-8 and TRBJ1-1, with TRBD1 identical over 7 bases. The ends lost 7 bases at V and 3 bases at J; junction bases unmatched: 9. Per germline, CDR1 SGHTS and CDR2 YDEGEE. CDR3 size: 14 residues. The CDR3 DNA reads as TGTGCCAGCGGAAGCAGGCAGGGGGACACTGAAGCTTTCTTT. Protein: CASGSRQGDTEAFF.

This chain uses TRBV20-1 with TRBJ2-7; TRBD1 matches at 9 bases. The CDR3 contains 11 residues. CDR1 is DFQATT and CDR2 is SNEGSKA in the germline V gene (reference sequence). As DNA, the CDR3 is TGCAGTGCTTCTCGGACAGGGGCCTTGTTCGTC. This gives the protein CSASRTGALFV.

This clone turned up a few times. J is TRBJ1-2 and V is TRBV5-1, with D perhaps TRBD1 (6 bases). This CDR3 region has 14 residues. Trimming removed 0 bases at V and 7 bases at J, with 13 bases between. The germline V gene has CDR1 SGHRS and CDR2 YFSETQ. CDR3 amino acids: CASSLEGQGSGYTF. In nucleotides, the CDR3 is TGCGCCAGCAGCTTGGAAGGCCAGGGGTCTGGCTACACCTTC. Full variable domain (rest looked up from reference TRBV5-1 and TRBJ1-2): KAGVTQTPRYLIKTRGQQVTLSCSPISGHRSVSWYQQTPGQGLQFLFEYFSETQRNKGNFPGRFSGRQFSNSRSEMNVSTLELGDSALYLCASSLEGQGSGYTFGSGTRLTVV.

The chain employs TRBV7-8 and TRBJ2-7; 10 bases align to TRBD2. Unmatched junction bases numbered 4, after V lost 2 bases and J lost 3 bases. Germline loops: CDR1 SGHVS, CDR2 FQNEAQ. The CDR3 runs 15 residues. CDR3 nucleotides: TGTGCCAGCAGCTTACCTAGCGGGAGCGGCTACGAGCAGTACTTC. This gives the protein CASSLPSGSGYEQYF.

The V gene is TRBV19, the J gene TRBJ1-6; no firm D call. Germline values: CDR1 LNHDA, CDR2 SQIVND (reference sequence). The length of the CDR3 is 15 residues. V was shortened by 5 bases and J by 5 bases, with 13 bases between the two germline ends. CDR3 DNA: TGTGCCAGTAGTTCCGTCGGGAGGGATAATTCACCCCTCCACTTT. This codes for CASSSVGRDNSPLHF.

The chain is built from TRBV10-3 and TRBJ2-5, with 7 bases aligning to TRBD2. Germline V gives CDR1 ENHRY, CDR2 SYGVKD. With V trimmed by 4 bases and J by 5 bases, 7 bases remained unmatched. This CDR3 has 14 residues. CDR3 loop: CAISGTRGGETQYF. In DNA, the CDR3 is TGTGCCATCAGTGGGACAAGGGGAGGGGAGACCCAGTACTTC.

The J gene is TRBJ2-3, the V gene TRBV10-3, with 7 bases aligning to TRBD1. Germline CDR1 and CDR2: ENHRY and SYGVKD. The CDR3 has 14 amino acids. V shed 9 bases, J shed 2 bases, and the junction held 8 bases outside the gene matches. As DNA, the CDR3 is TGTGCCATTACGTCGGGACAGAACACAGATACGCAGTATTTT. This gives the protein CAITSGQNTDTQYF.